The present T cell receptor (beta chain) was sequenced within a study of blood T cells in healthy people across ages. In this sample, this clonotype turned up many times. The use of a sample-barcoded 5' primer and a J-beta primer mix characterized a second PCR of roughly 6 to 11 cycles. MiXCR, applied by TCRdb to the 5' RACE reads, yields one record per CDR3 protein. The data show hundreds of thousands of distinct CDR3 sequences, roughly 35% seen once. Trimming shortened V by 4 bases and J by 3 bases, and 10 bases separated the two germline ends. This CDR3 is 13 amino acids long. Germline V lookup: CDR1 MNHNY, CDR2 SVGAGI (reference sequence).

Input material: blood. The chain couples TRBV6-6 to TRBJ2-7, with D hard to call. This clonotype originated in a man aged 18-30 years in good health. CDR3 sequence: CASSFEDGYEQYF. The CDR3 bases are TGTGCCAGCAGTTTCGAGGACGGCTACGAGCAGTACTTC.